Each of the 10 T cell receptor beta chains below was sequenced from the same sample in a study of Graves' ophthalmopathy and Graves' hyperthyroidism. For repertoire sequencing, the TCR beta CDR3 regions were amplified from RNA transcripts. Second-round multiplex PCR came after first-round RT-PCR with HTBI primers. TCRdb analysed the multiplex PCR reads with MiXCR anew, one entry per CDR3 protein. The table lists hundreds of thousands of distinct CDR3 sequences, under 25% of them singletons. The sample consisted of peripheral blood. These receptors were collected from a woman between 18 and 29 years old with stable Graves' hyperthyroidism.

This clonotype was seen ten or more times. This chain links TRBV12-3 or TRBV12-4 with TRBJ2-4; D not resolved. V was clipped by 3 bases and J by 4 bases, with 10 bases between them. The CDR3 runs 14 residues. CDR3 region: CASSFRGRKNIQYF. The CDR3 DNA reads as TGTGCCAGCAGTTTCCGAGGACGGAAAAACATTCAGTACTTC.

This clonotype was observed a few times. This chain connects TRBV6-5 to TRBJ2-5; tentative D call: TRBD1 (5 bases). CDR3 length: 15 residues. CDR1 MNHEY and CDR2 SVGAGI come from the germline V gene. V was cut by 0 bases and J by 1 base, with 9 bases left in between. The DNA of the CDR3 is TGTGCCAGCAGTTACTCAAGGGGTCTCCAAGAGACCCAGTACTTC. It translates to CASSYSRGLQETQYF.

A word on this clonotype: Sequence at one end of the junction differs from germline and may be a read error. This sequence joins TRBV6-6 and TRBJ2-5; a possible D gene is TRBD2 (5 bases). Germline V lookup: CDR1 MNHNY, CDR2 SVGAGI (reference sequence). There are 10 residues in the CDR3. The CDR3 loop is CASRGSADNF. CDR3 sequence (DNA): TGTGCCAGCAGGGGTAGCGCGGATAACTTC.

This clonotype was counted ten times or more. The DNA of the CDR3 is TGCAGTGCTAGATACAGGGCCTCGGGCGGGGAGCTGTTTTTT. It codes for CSARYRASGGELFF. The V and J genes are TRBV20-1 and TRBJ2-2; tentatively, D is TRBD1 (6 bases). This CDR3 has 14 residues. V was trimmed by 2 bases and J by 7 bases, leaving 14 bases between them. Germline loops: CDR1 DFQATT, CDR2 SNEGSKA (reference sequence).

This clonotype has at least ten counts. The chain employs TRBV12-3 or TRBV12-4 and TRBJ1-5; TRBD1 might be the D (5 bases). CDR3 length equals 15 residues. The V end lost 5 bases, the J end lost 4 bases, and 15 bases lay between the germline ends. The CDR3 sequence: CASSPRGTVNQPQHF. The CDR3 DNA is TGTGCCAGCAGTCCACGAGGGACGGTGAATCAGCCCCAGCATTTT.

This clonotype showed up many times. CDR3 nucleotides: TGTGCCAGCAGCTTAACGGGGTGGGCCCTAATCCACGAGCAGTACTTC. It codes for CASSLTGWALIHEQYF. The chain links TRBV7-3 to TRBJ2-7, with no clear D. This CDR3 spans 16 amino acids. V was trimmed by 0 bases and J by 5 bases, leaving 17 bases between them. From germline, CDR1 is SGHTA and CDR2 FQGTGA.

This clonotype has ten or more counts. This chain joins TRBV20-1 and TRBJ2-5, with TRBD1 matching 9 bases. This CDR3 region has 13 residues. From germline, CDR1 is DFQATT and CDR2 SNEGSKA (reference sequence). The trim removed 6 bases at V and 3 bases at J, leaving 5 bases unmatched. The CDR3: CSADTGGEETQYF. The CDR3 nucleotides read TGCAGTGCCGACACAGGGGGCGAAGAGACCCAGTACTTC.

The CDR3 here is CASSPLPGTGLGEAFF. Written as DNA, the CDR3 is TGTGCCAGCAGTCCCCTTCCCGGGACAGGCCTGGGTGAAGCTTTCTTT. The chain joins TRBV28 to TRBJ1-1, with 8 nucleotides matching TRBD1. There are 16 residues in the CDR3. CDR1 is MDHEN and CDR2 is SYDVKM in the germline V gene. After removal of 5 bases from V and 7 bases from J, the junction contained 15 bases not matched to a gene.

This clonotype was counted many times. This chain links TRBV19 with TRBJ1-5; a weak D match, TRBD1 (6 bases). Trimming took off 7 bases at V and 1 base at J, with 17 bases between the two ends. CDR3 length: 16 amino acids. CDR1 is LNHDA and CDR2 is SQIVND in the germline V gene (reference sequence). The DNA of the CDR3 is TGTGCCAGTAACGTCAGGGGAGGGGTAAGCAATCAGCCCCAGCATTTT. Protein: CASNVRGGVSNQPQHF.

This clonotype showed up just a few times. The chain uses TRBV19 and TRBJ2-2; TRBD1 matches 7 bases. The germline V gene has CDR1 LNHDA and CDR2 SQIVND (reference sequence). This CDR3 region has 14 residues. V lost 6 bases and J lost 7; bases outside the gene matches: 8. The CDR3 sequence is CASRTGSASGELFF. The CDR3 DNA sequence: TGTGCCAGTAGGACAGGGTCGGCGAGCGGGGAGCTGTTTTTT.